Each of the 18 T cell receptor beta chains below was sequenced from the same sample in a study of T cell responses to AZD1222 COVID-19 vaccine. Repertoires were generated with immunoSEQ multiplex PCR, while TCRdb's copy carries only in-frame clones and drops some. Of around 120,000 clones in the sample, about 90% were seen once. The starting material was peripheral blood, obtained 28 days after the second AZD1222 dose. The receptors here all came from an adult who received the AZD1222 COVID-19 vaccine.

J is TRBJ1-1 and V is TRBV28; 8 nucleotides align to TRBD1. V was pared by 2 bases and J by 4 bases, with 12 bases of the junction left unmatched. The CDR3 sequence is 17 residues long. Per germline, CDR1 MDHEN and CDR2 SYDVKM. Here the CDR3 reads CASSLGKTGAWGTEAFF. CDR3 coding DNA: TGTGCCAGCAGTTTAGGGAAGACAGGGGCCTGGGGCACTGAAGCTTTCTTT.

The CDR3 DNA is TGTGCCAGCTCACGTGACAGGTCCACAGATACGCAGTATTTT. This encodes CASSRDRSTDTQYF. This chain joins TRBV18 and TRBJ2-3; possible D gene TRBD1, 6 bases. Germline CDR1 reads KGHSH; CDR2 reads LQKENI. This CDR3 has 14 residues. V was cut by 4 bases and J by 2 bases, with 10 bases left in between.

V gene TRBV29-1 combines with J gene TRBJ1-5; the D is unclear. The CDR3 loop spans 14 amino acids. Trimming took off 5 bases at V and 3 bases at J, with 14 bases between the two ends. Germline assignment: CDR1 SQVTM and CDR2 ANQGSEA. CDR3 sequence: CSVLEGKYNQPQHF. DNA of the CDR3: TGCAGCGTTCTCGAGGGAAAGTACAATCAGCCCCAGCATTTT.

The chain is built from TRBV7-9 and TRBJ1-4; D not resolved. Per the germline V gene, CDR1 is SEHNR and CDR2 is FQNEAQ (reference sequence). The germline V and J ends were trimmed by 5 bases and 0 bases, with 13 bases remaining between them. The length of the CDR3 is 16 residues. CDR3 sequence: CASSPTALATNEKLFF. CDR3 nucleotides: TGTGCCAGCAGCCCGACGGCTCTTGCAACTAATGAAAAACTGTTTTTT.

This clone was observed a handful of times. This sequence joins TRBV6-5 and TRBJ1-5; 9 bases are a match to TRBD1. The V and J ends lost 7 bases and 5 bases, in that order; junction bases with no gene match: 6. The CDR3 contains 14 residues. Germline-derived CDR1 and CDR2 are MNHEY and SVGAGI. CDR3 DNA sequence: TGTGCCAGCACCCGACAGGGGGAGGATCAGCCCCAGCATTTT. Amino acids: CASTRQGEDQPQHF.

V is TRBV6-4 and J is TRBJ2-2; the D gene could be TRBD1 or TRBD2 (6 bases each). CDR1 is MRHNA, CDR2 SNTAGT, per germline. V lost 4 bases and J 4 bases, leaving 7 bases between the germline ends. The CDR3 runs 13 residues. CDR3 in DNA: TGTGCCAGCAGTGCGGGGGCCACCGGGGAGCTGTTTTTT. Translation gives CASSAGATGELFF.

The V gene is TRBV5-1, the J gene TRBJ1-6; D may be TRBD1 (5 bases). The CDR3 spans 15 residues. The V gene lost 5 bases and the J gene lost 8 bases, with 17 bases spanning the gap. Germline V gene lookup returns CDR1 SGHRS and CDR2 YFSETQ. The CDR3 is CASSRGTGWDSPLHF. The CDR3 DNA is TGCGCCAGCAGTCGGGGGACGGGTTGGGATTCACCCCTCCACTTT.

In its sample, this clone was seen a few times. This chain joins TRBV6-2 or TRBV6-3 and TRBJ2-7, with 10 bases matching TRBD2. The V segment lost 4 bases and the J segment 5 bases; nucleotides outside the gene matches: 5. Germline V gene lookup returns CDR1 MNHEY and CDR2 SVGEGT. The CDR3 runs 14 residues. CDR3 sequence (DNA): TGTGCCAGCAGTTCGACTAGCGGGTACAACGAGCAGTACTTC. Translating gives CASSSTSGYNEQYF.

The V call is TRBV10-2, the J call TRBJ2-1; D remains ambiguous. Trimming removed 8 bases from V and 2 bases from J, with 13 bases in between. CDR3 length: 14 residues. CDR1 and CDR2 from the germline V gene are WSHSY and SAAADI. The CDR3 spells CASGETRTYNEQFF. The CDR3 nucleotides read TGCGCCAGCGGCGAGACGAGAACCTACAATGAGCAGTTCTTC.

This clone was recorded once. The V and J genes are TRBV6-5 and TRBJ2-7, with D perhaps matching TRBD1 (6 bases). Germline V gives CDR1 MNHEY, CDR2 SVGAGI. The CDR3 has 13 residues. V lost 8 bases and J 2 bases, leaving 13 bases between the germline ends. For the CDR3, the DNA is TGTGCCAGCGCGGTCGGACAGCCCTACGAGCAGTACTTC. This sequence encodes CASAVGQPYEQYF.

J is TRBJ1-5 and V is TRBV6-5; D is undetermined. Germline values: CDR1 MNHEY, CDR2 SVGAGI. V was trimmed by 5 bases and J by 0 bases, leaving 5 bases between them. The CDR3 totals 13 residues. The CDR3 reads CASSPGSNQPQHF. CDR3 nucleotides: TGTGCCAGCAGTCCAGGTAGCAATCAGCCCCAGCATTTT.

The table lists this clone with a count of one. The J gene is TRBJ1-6, the V gene TRBV3-1 (or the pseudogene TRBV3-2); unclear D gene. Trimming pared 0 bases from V and 10 bases from J, leaving 13 bases between. CDR1 and CDR2 from the germline V gene are LGHDT and YNNKEL (reference sequence). This CDR3 contains 15 residues. In nucleotides, the CDR3 is TGTGCCAGCAGCCAAGAAGGAGGCGGTGGCTCACCCCTCCACTTT. It codes for CASSQEGGGGSPLHF.

V and J are TRBV19 and TRBJ2-3; D gene unclear. The V end lost 5 bases, the J end lost 2 bases, and 8 bases lay between the germline ends. This CDR3 is built from 13 residues. Germline assignment: CDR1 LNHDA and CDR2 SQIVND (reference sequence). The CDR3 DNA sequence: TGTGCCAGTAGTTACGGAAACACAGATACGCAGTATTTT. Its protein is CASSYGNTDTQYF.

This chain connects TRBV9 to TRBJ2-3; 7 bases line up with TRBD2. V was pared by 4 bases and J by 3 bases, with 5 bases of the junction left unmatched. CDR3 length: 14 amino acids. Germline V lookup: CDR1 SGDLS, CDR2 YYNGEE. Written as DNA, the CDR3 is TGTGCCAGCAGCCCTCGGACTAGGACAGATACGCAGTATTTT. This encodes CASSPRTRTDTQYF.

The chain employs TRBV19 and TRBJ2-3; D might be TRBD2 (6 bases). The CDR3 is 14 amino acids. CDR1 is LNHDA and CDR2 is SQIVND in the germline V gene (reference sequence). V dropped 5 bases and J dropped 6 bases, with 15 bases sitting between them. The DNA of the CDR3 is TGTGCCAGTAGTGGCGGGACGCGTCTGGATACGCAGTATTTT. Amino acid sequence: CASSGGTRLDTQYF.

The rearrangement joins TRBV4-1 to TRBJ1-2; D remains unclear. The CDR3 extends over 14 amino acids. Germline V lookup: CDR1 MGHRA, CDR2 YSYEKL. V gave up 4 bases and J gave up 0 bases, with 9 bases separating them. The CDR3 loop reads CASSPTTSNYGYTF. CDR3 bases: TGCGCCAGCAGCCCTACGACATCTAACTATGGCTACACCTTC.

This clone was recorded a few times. The chain carries TRBV27 and TRBJ2-1, with a possible D match to TRBD2 (5 bases). Germline V gene lookup returns CDR1 MNHEY and CDR2 SMNVEV (reference sequence). The V end lost 5 bases, the J end lost 2 bases, and 13 bases lay between the germline ends. The CDR3 runs to 15 residues. The CDR3 coding sequence is TGTGCCAGCAGTCTAGGACTCCAGACCTACAATGAGCAGTTCTTC. Translation: CASSLGLQTYNEQFF.

The chain links TRBV20-1 to TRBJ2-7; 10 bases are a match to TRBD2. From germline, CDR1 is DFQATT and CDR2 SNEGSKA (reference sequence). The trim removed 3 bases at V and 0 bases at J, leaving 5 bases unmatched. The CDR3 runs to 15 residues. The CDR3 protein is CSASPSGSPSYEQYF. The CDR3 DNA follows: TGCAGTGCTAGTCCTAGCGGGAGCCCCTCCTACGAGCAGTACTTC.